This T cell receptor (beta chain) was captured in a study of CD8 T cells in ankylosing spondylitis. This clonotype came up many times. Using its own MiXCR run on the 5' RACE reads, TCRdb lists one record per CDR3 protein. The table shows approximately 250,000 distinct CDR3 sequences, with around 8% occurring only once. The CDR3 is made up of 14 amino acids. The V gene's germline CDR1 is MNHEY and CDR2 SVGEGT. V was pared by 5 bases and J by 5 bases, with 6 bases of the junction left unmatched. The sequence came from a female donor with ankylosing spondylitis or in good health (not recorded which). The sample consisted of blood, either unsorted or a sorted T cell fraction (not recorded which). V gene TRBV6-2 or TRBV6-3 combines with J gene TRBJ1-5, with 7 bases identical to TRBD1. This chain's CDR3 is CASSVQGKDQPQHF. CDR3 coding DNA: TGTGCCAGCAGTGTACAGGGGAAGGATCAGCCCCAGCATTTT.